This T cell receptor beta chain was sequenced during a study of read filtering for tumor transcriptome and immune sequencing. Molecular barcoded adaptors covering alpha/delta and beta/gamma chains were used on approximately 400 ng RNA. TCRdb recomputed calls from the reads with MiXCR, one row per CDR3 protein. Of roughly 130,000 distinct CDR3 sequences in the sample, about an eighth were seen once. This clonotype was recorded at least ten times. The length of the CDR3 is 15 residues. Losses at the gene ends were 7 bases for V and 1 base for J; bases not matched to a gene: 6. Germline lookup yields CDR1 MDHEN and CDR2 SYDVKM.

The genes are TRBV28 and TRBJ2-1, with TRBD2 identical over 8 bases. This receptor was identified in a donor aged 40 or over with multiple myeloma. Sequences were obtained from a population of CD138-negative cells sorted from bone marrow. CDR3 DNA: TGTGCCAGCAAGGGTAGCGGGATATCCTACAATGAGCAGTTCTTC. Its protein is CASKGSGISYNEQFF.